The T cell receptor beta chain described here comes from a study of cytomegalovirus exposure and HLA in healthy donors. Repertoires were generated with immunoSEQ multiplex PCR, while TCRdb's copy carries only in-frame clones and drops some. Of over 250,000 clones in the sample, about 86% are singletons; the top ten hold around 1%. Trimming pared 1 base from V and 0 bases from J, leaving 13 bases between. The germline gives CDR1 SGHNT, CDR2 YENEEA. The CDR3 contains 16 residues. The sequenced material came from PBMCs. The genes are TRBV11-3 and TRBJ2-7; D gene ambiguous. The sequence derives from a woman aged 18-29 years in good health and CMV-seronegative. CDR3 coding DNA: TGTGCCAGCAGCTTAGTCTTCCCGGTGTTCTCCTACGAGCAGTACTTC. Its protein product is CASSLVFPVFSYEQYF.